Below are 29 T cell receptor beta chains sequenced from a single sample in a study of OX40 agonist ivuxolimab in advanced cancers. TCRdb keeps only in-frame clones here, not all; method: immunoSEQ multiplex PCR. The data hold under 50,000 clones, with 60% to 85% observed a single time. This material consisted of CD4+ or CD8+ T cells sorted from blood, taken in a trial of the OX40 agonist ivuxolimab. The receptors originated from an adult with an advanced solid tumor such as melanoma, head and neck, liver or kidney cancer.

This clone was observed a handful of times. The gene calls are TRBV30 and TRBJ1-1; 10 bases fit TRBD1. V shed 2 bases, J shed 4 bases, and the junction held 1 base outside the gene matches. From germline, CDR1 is GTSNPN and CDR2 SVGIG (reference sequence). The CDR3 extends over 13 amino acids. The CDR3 region is CAWSRTGGTEAFF. CDR3 in DNA: TGTGCCTGGAGTAGGACAGGGGGCACTGAAGCTTTCTTT.

The V call is TRBV6-5, the J call TRBJ2-7, with 10 bases that match TRBD2. The CDR3 totals 16 residues. V gave up 2 bases and J gave up 2 bases; unmatched junction bases: 6. The germline V gene encodes CDR1 MNHEY and CDR2 SVGAGI. The CDR3 DNA follows: TGTGCCAGCAGTTACGGGCTAGCGGGAGTCCCCTACGAGCAGTACTTC. Residues: CASSYGLAGVPYEQYF.

This chain connects TRBV6-1 to TRBJ2-3; 9 positions agree with TRBD1. The ends lost 2 bases at V and 6 bases at J; junction bases unmatched: 9. The CDR3 runs 16 residues. Germline lookup yields CDR1 MNHNS and CDR2 SASEGT. Written as DNA, the CDR3 is TGTGCCAGCAGTGAACTAAGACAGGGGGATAGTGATACGCAGTATTTT. Protein: CASSELRQGDSDTQYF.

The genes are TRBV30 and TRBJ2-7; possible D gene TRBD1, 6 bases. The CDR3 contains 15 residues. Trimming shortened V by 0 bases and J by 0 bases, and 12 bases separated the two germline ends. From germline, CDR1 is GTSNPN and CDR2 SVGIG (reference sequence). CDR3 residues: CAWSVGQGSSYEQYF. DNA for the CDR3: TGTGCCTGGAGTGTCGGGCAGGGGAGCTCCTACGAGCAGTACTTC.

The chain employs TRBV6-5 and TRBJ2-7; D remains unclear. Germline CDR1 reads MNHEY; CDR2 reads SVGAGI. This CDR3 spans 15 amino acids. Trimming removed 7 bases at V and 0 bases at J, with 16 bases between. The CDR3 coding sequence is TGTGCCAGCAAGCCCCGGGCCGTCAGCTCCTACGAGCAGTACTTC. Encoded protein: CASKPRAVSSYEQYF.

The chain joins TRBV4-3 to TRBJ2-3; possibly TRBD2 for D (6 bases). The CDR3 has 17 residues. Trimming removed 0 bases at V and 0 bases at J, with 13 bases between. Germline V gene sequence: CDR1 LGHNA, CDR2 YSLEER. The CDR3, as DNA: TGCGCCAGCAGCCAAGAGGGGGGACTGTCTAGCACAGATACGCAGTATTTT. It encodes CASSQEGGLSSTDTQYF.

J is TRBJ2-4 and V is TRBV10-2, with a possible D match to TRBD2 (6 bases). V lost 3 bases and J 3 bases, leaving 12 bases between the germline ends. Germline CDR1 reads WSHSY; CDR2 reads SAAADI. This CDR3 is 15 amino acids long. CDR3 DNA sequence: TGCGCCAGCAGTGATACGGGAGTGGGCAAAAACATTCAGTACTTC. Protein product: CASSDTGVGKNIQYF.

The V call is TRBV7-2, the J call TRBJ2-3; a possible D gene is TRBD2 (6 bases). The CDR3 covers 13 residues. CDR1 and CDR2 from the germline V gene are SGHTA and FQGNSA. The ends were cut back, 5 bases at V and 6 bases at J, with 12 bases in the middle. Here the CDR3 reads CASSPWTTDTQYF. The CDR3 DNA is TGTGCCAGCAGCCCATGGACTACTGATACGCAGTATTTT.

The J gene is TRBJ2-7, the V gene TRBV6-1, with no clear D. The CDR3 runs 12 residues. Germline lookup yields CDR1 MNHNS and CDR2 SASEGT. V was shortened by 7 bases and J by 3 bases, with 10 bases between the two germline ends. The CDR3 here is CASNRLGYEQYF. For the CDR3, the DNA is TGTGCCAGCAACAGACTGGGCTACGAGCAGTACTTC.

The gene calls are TRBV7-8 and TRBJ2-7; TRBD2 matches 7 bases. V was pared by 0 bases and J by 5 bases, with 4 bases of the junction left unmatched. The CDR3 consists of 14 residues. CDR1 is SGHVS, CDR2 FQNEAQ, per germline. In nucleotides, the CDR3 is TGTGCCAGCAGCTTAGCGGGAGGGGCCCACGAGCAGTACTTC. This translates into CASSLAGGAHEQYF.

V is TRBV6-1 and J is TRBJ2-5, with D perhaps TRBD1 (5 bases). Germline V gene data show CDR1 as MNHNS and CDR2 as SASEGT. V lost 6 bases and J 2 bases, leaving 16 bases between the germline ends. CDR3 length: 15 amino acids. CDR3 coding DNA: TGTGCCAGCAGGGGCCAAGACAGAAATCAAGAGACCCAGTACTTC. Its protein product is CASRGQDRNQETQYF.

This clone came up once. The rearrangement joins TRBV5-1 to TRBJ2-3, with D maybe TRBD1 (5 bases). Germline V gene data show CDR1 as SGHRS and CDR2 as YFSETQ. CDR3 length equals 14 residues. V was trimmed by 5 bases and J by 0 bases, leaving 10 bases between them. In nucleotides, the CDR3 is TGCGCCAGCAGGAGGACAATCAGCACAGATACGCAGTATTTT. Translating it yields CASRRTISTDTQYF. Using reference TRBV5-1 and TRBJ2-3 for the parts outside the CDR3, the full variable domain is KAGVTQTPRYLIKTRGQQVTLSCSPISGHRSVSWYQQTPGQGLQFLFEYFSETQRNKGNFPGRFSGRQFSNSRSEMNVSTLELGDSALYLCASRRTISTDTQYFGPGTRLTVL.

The rearrangement joins TRBV6-5 to TRBJ1-1; D is uncertain. V was clipped by 4 bases and J by 5 bases, with 11 bases between them. The CDR3 spans 13 residues. CDR1 is MNHEY and CDR2 is SVGAGI in the germline V gene. DNA for the CDR3: TGTGCCAGCAGTTCGGATGCAAGGACTGAAGCTTTCTTT. Translating it yields CASSSDARTEAFF.

This clone was seen only a few times. The chain joins TRBV21-1 to TRBJ2-2; TRBD2, the table's D call, lacks a check against the DNA. TRBV21-1 is described as a pseudogene. This CDR3 is 15 amino acids long. The CDR3 is CASIEREKSTGELFF. As DNA, the CDR3 is TGTGCCAGCATCGAGCGGGAGAAGAGCACCGGGGAGCTGTTTTTT.

The chain links TRBV7-6 to TRBJ2-2; D ambiguous. Germline lookup yields CDR1 SGHVS and CDR2 FNYEAQ. This CDR3 has 15 residues. The V end lost 1 base, the J end lost 0 bases, and 6 bases lay between the germline ends. The CDR3 here is CASSLGSANTGELFF. The CDR3 DNA is TGTGCCAGCAGCTTAGGGTCAGCGAACACCGGGGAGCTGTTTTTT.

The rearrangement uses TRBV6-1 and TRBJ2-5; tentatively, D is TRBD1 or TRBD2 (5 bases each). The germline CDR1 and CDR2 sequences are MNHNS and SASEGT. V gave up 0 bases and J gave up 7 bases, with 12 bases separating them. The CDR3 runs 14 residues. In nucleotides, the CDR3 is TGTGCCAGCAGTGAAGCAGAAGGGACCGTGACCCAGTACTTC. This gives the protein CASSEAEGTVTQYF.

V is TRBV4-1 and J is TRBJ1-2; D is uncertain. Germline V lookup: CDR1 MGHRA, CDR2 YSYEKL. The CDR3 spans 14 residues. Trimming took 2 bases from V and 0 from J, leaving 7 bases between them. The CDR3 region has the DNA TGCGCCAGCAGCCAACGAGGCCCTAACTATGGCTACACCTTC. Protein sequence: CASSQRGPNYGYTF.

The rearrangement uses TRBV11-3 and TRBJ2-1; the D call may be TRBD1 or TRBD2 (6 bases each). Deletions cut 8 bases from V and 0 bases from J, with 14 bases between. Germline loops: CDR1 SGHNT, CDR2 YENEEA. This CDR3 comprises 15 residues. CDR3 nucleotide sequence: TGTGCCAGCTCAAGGGGGGATGGCTCCTACAATGAGCAGTTCTTC. Translated, it gives CASSRGDGSYNEQFF.

This clone was seen a single time. V gene TRBV23-1 combines with J gene TRBJ1-2; 12 positions match TRBD1. TRBV23-1 is an ORF, and what it does is uncertain. This CDR3 spans 18 amino acids. V was clipped by 5 bases and J by 3 bases; unmatched bases: 13. The CDR3 here is CASSSPAGQGARYYGYTF. For the CDR3, the DNA is TGCGCCAGCAGTTCACCTGCGGGACAGGGGGCGCGGTACTATGGCTACACCTTC.

The sample holds one count of this clone. This chain connects TRBV6-6 to TRBJ2-7; no reliable D call. With 6 bases removed from V and 0 bases from J, the gap between germline ends came to 9 bases. The CDR3 is 13 residues long. The germline CDR1 and CDR2 sequences are MNHNY and SVGAGI (reference sequence). The CDR3 loop reads CASRKLVSYEQYF. The CDR3 coding sequence is TGTGCCAGCAGGAAACTGGTCTCCTACGAGCAGTACTTC.

This clone showed up just once. The chain employs TRBV7-3 and TRBJ1-1; TRBD1 is a possible D gene (6 bases). Deletions cut 0 bases from V and 5 bases from J, with 10 bases between. Germline-derived CDR1 and CDR2 are SGHTA and FQGTGA. The CDR3 is 14 amino acids. The CDR3 is CASSLTAGQTEAFF. The CDR3 coding sequence is TGTGCCAGCAGCTTAACGGCAGGACAGACTGAAGCTTTCTTT.

J is TRBJ2-1 and V is TRBV21-1. TRBV21-1 is termed a pseudogene. The CDR3 length is 18 residues. The CDR3 here is CASSKTRFAESSYNEQFF. DNA for the CDR3: TGTGCCAGCAGCAAAACAAGGTTCGCAGAGAGCTCCTACAATGAGCAGTTCTTC.

This chain uses TRBV6-5 with TRBJ2-7; TRBD2 might be the D (5 bases). Trimming stripped 5 bases from V and 2 bases from J, with 10 bases between. The V gene's germline CDR1 is MNHEY and CDR2 SVGAGI. There are 13 residues in the CDR3. The CDR3 region is CASSQSGTYEQYF. In nucleotides, the CDR3 is TGTGCCAGCAGTCAATCCGGGACCTACGAGCAGTACTTC.

V usage is TRBV19 and J usage is TRBJ2-5; 8 bases are a match to TRBD1. CDR1 and CDR2 from the germline V gene are LNHDA and SQIVND (reference sequence). The CDR3 covers 16 residues. Losses at the gene ends were 7 bases for V and 5 bases for J; bases not matched to a gene: 15. In DNA form, the CDR3 reads TGTGCCAGTATGAGGAATGCAAGACAGGGGAAGGAGACCCAGTACTTC. Its translation is CASMRNARQGKETQYF.

This clone came up once. The CDR3 sequence: CASSLGQPTGELFF. CDR3 nucleotides: TGTGCCAGCAGTTTAGGGCAGCCCACCGGGGAGCTGTTTTTT. The genes are TRBV28 and TRBJ2-2; D remains ambiguous. Between the trimmed V and J ends, which lost 2 bases and 4 bases, there was a span of 8 bases. Germline loops: CDR1 MDHEN, CDR2 SYDVKM. CDR3 length: 14 residues.

The chain has TRBV7-3 and TRBJ2-1; D is perhaps TRBD1 (5 bases). V was cut by 5 bases and J by 4 bases, with 12 bases left in between. Germline CDR1 is SGHTA and CDR2 is FQGTGA. The CDR3 runs to 14 residues. The CDR3 DNA is TGTGCCAGCAGCCCCAACCGACAGTACAATGAGCAGTTCTTC. Its protein is CASSPNRQYNEQFF.

This clone showed up just once. V and J are TRBV5-1 and TRBJ2-7; possible D gene TRBD2, 6 bases. The CDR3 is 13 residues long. Germline lookup yields CDR1 SGHRS and CDR2 YFSETQ. Trimming removed 0 bases at V and 6 bases at J, with 10 bases between. This chain's CDR3 is CASSLVAGIEQYF. The CDR3 nucleotides are TGCGCCAGCAGCTTGGTCGCGGGAATCGAGCAGTACTTC.

The chain couples TRBV2 to TRBJ2-1; D is unclear. The CDR3 spans 14 residues. Germline assignment: CDR1 SNHLY and CDR2 FYNNEI. Trimming removed 3 bases at V and 4 bases at J, with 10 bases between. This CDR3 reads CASSDSGRYNEQFF. CDR3 DNA sequence: TGTGCCAGCAGTGATTCAGGCAGGTACAATGAGCAGTTCTTC.

The rearrangement joins TRBV5-4 to TRBJ2-7, with D possibly matching TRBD2 (5 bases). Germline lookup yields CDR1 SGHNT and CDR2 YYREEE (reference sequence). The CDR3 runs 15 residues. V was shortened by 0 bases and J by 0 bases, with 10 bases between the two germline ends. DNA for the CDR3: TGTGCCAGCAGCTTGGGAGGTGGGAGCTCCTACGAGCAGTACTTC. Translated: CASSLGGGSSYEQYF.